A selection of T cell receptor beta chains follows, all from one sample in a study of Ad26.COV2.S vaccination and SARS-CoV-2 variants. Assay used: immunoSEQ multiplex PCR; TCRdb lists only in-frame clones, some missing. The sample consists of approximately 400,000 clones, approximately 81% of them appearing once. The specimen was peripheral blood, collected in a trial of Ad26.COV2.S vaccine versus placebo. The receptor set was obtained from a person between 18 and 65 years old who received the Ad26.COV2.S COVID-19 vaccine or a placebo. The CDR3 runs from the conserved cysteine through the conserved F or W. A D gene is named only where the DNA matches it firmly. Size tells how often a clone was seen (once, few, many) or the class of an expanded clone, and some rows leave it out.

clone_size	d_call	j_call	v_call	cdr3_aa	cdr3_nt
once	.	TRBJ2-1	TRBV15	CATSVNRGNEQFF	TGTGCCACCAGCGTTAACCGGGGGAATGAGCAGTTCTTC
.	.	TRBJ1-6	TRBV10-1	CASSESKPGLESPLHF	TGCGCCAGCAGTGAGTCGAAGCCGGGATTGGAATCACCCCTCCACTTT
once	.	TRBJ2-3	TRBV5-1	CASSSRGIDTQYF	TGCGCCAGCAGCTCTAGGGGGATAGATACGCAGTATTTT
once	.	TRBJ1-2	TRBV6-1	CASSEGGDSGYTF	TGTGCCAGCAGTGAAGGAGGGGACTCTGGCTACACCTTC
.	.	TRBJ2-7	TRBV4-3	CASSQDRGRDEQYF	TGCGCCAGCAGCCAAGATAGGGGGAGGGACGAGCAGTACTTC
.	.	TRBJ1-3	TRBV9	CASSGAWGNTIYF	TGTGCCAGCAGCGGAGCCTGGGGAAACACCATATATTTT
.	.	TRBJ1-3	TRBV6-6	CASKKRGTGNTIYF	TGTGCCAGCAAAAAACGGGGGACTGGAAACACCATATATTTT
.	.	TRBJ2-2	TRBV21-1	CASSKRSSGRPTPNTGELFF	TGTGCCAGCAGCAAACGAAGCTCGGGCCGTCCAACCCCCAACACCGGGGAGCTGTTTTTT
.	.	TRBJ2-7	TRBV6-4	CASRGQDEVNEQYF	TGTGCCAGTAGGGGACAAGACGAGGTCAACGAGCAGTACTTC
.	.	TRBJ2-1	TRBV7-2	CASSLARGNEQFF	TGTGCCAGCAGCTTAGCGAGAGGAAATGAGCAGTTCTTC
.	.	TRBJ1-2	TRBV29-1	CSVEVGRPNSHSGYTF	TGCAGCGTTGAAGTGGGCAGGCCGAACAGTCACTCTGGCTACACCTTC
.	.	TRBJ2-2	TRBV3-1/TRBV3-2	CASSQANTGELFF	TGTGCCAGCAGCCAAGCGAACACCGGGGAGCTGTTTTTT
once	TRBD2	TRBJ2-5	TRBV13	CASSGLAGGPRETQYF	TGTGCCAGCAGCGGGCTTGCGGGAGGGCCGCGAGAGACCCAGTACTTC
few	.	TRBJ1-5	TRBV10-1	CASSESENQPQHF	TGCGCCAGCAGTGAGTCAGAGAATCAGCCCCAGCATTTT
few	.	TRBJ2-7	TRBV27	CASSGGGPYEQYF	TGTGCCAGCAGCGGCGGGGGCCCCTACGAGCAGTACTTC
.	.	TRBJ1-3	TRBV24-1	CATRGGPPVPSSNTIYF	TGTGCCACCAGGGGGGGGCCCCCAGTCCCGAGTAGCAACACCATATATTTT
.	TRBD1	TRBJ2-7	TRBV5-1	CASSLASGTAYEQYF	TGCGCCAGCAGCTTGGCCTCCGGGACAGCTTACGAGCAGTACTTC
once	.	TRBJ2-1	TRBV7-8	CASSLDGQGSYNEQFF	TGTGCCAGCAGCTTAGATGGTCAGGGTTCCTACAATGAGCAGTTCTTC
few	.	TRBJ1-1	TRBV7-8	CATAPYPNTEAFF	TGTGCCACCGCCCCCTATCCGAACACTGAAGCTTTCTTT
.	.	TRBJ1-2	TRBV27	CASKTRGSNYGYTF	TGTGCCAGCAAAACCCGAGGATCTAACTATGGCTACACCTTC
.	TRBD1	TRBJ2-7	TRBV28	CASTLGQVTYEQYF	TGTGCCAGCACCTTGGGACAGGTCACCTACGAGCAGTACTTC
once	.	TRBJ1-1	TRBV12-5	CASGLAKGGGMGTEAFF	TGTGCTAGTGGTTTGGCCAAGGGAGGGGGTATGGGGACTGAAGCTTTCTTT
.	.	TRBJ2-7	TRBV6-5	CASSYGSPVSSYEQYF	TGTGCCAGCAGTTACGGGTCTCCGGTAAGCTCCTACGAGCAGTACTTC
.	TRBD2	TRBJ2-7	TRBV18	CASSLLTSPISYEQYF	TGTGCCAGCTCACTTTTGACTAGCCCAATCTCCTACGAGCAGTACTTC
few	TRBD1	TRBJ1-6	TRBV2	CASNDWDSSNSPLHF	TGTGCCAGCAACGATTGGGACAGTTCTAATTCACCCCTCCACTTT
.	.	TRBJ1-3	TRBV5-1	CASSLAGEGNTIYF	TGCGCCAGCAGCTTGGCTGGTGAAGGGAACACCATATATTTT
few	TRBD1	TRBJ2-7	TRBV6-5	CASSYSRQGASEQYF	TGTGCCAGCAGTTACTCCCGACAGGGGGCCAGCGAGCAGTACTTC
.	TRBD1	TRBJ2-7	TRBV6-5	CASSYGTVSVYEQYF	TGTGCCAGCAGTTACGGGACAGTATCAGTCTACGAGCAGTACTTC
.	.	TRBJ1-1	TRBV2	CASSESAGMDTEAFF	TGTGCCAGCAGTGAATCGGCTGGTATGGACACTGAAGCTTTCTTT
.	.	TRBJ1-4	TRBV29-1	CSVGQGTGTNEKLFF	TGCAGCGTTGGTCAGGGTACGGGAACTAATGAAAAACTGTTTTTT
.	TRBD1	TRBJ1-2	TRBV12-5	CASGLDRGWVYGYTF	TGTGCTAGTGGTTTAGACAGGGGATGGGTCTATGGCTACACCTTC
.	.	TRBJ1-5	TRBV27	CASSSGHPGSNQPQHF	TGTGCCAGCAGCTCCGGGCACCCGGGGAGCAATCAGCCCCAGCATTTT
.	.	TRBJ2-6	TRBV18	CASSQNTGSSGANVLTF	TGTGCCAGCTCACAGAATACCGGGAGCTCTGGGGCCAACGTCCTGACTTTC
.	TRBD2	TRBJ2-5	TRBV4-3	CASSQGTSGSMETQYF	TGCGCCAGCAGCCAGGGGACTAGCGGGAGTATGGAGACCCAGTACTTC
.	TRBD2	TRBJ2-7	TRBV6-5	CASRILAGLSYEQYF	TGTGCCAGCAGAATACTAGCGGGCCTCTCCTACGAGCAGTACTTC
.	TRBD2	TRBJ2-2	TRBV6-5	CASRLAGANTGELFF	TGTGCCAGCAGGCTAGCGGGGGCGAACACCGGGGAGCTGTTTTTT
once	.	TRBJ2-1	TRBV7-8	CASSVTLFEGGYNEQFF	TGTGCCAGCAGTGTAACCTTGTTTGAGGGTGGGTACAATGAGCAGTTCTTC
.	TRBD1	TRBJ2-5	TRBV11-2	CASRGQKETQYF	TGTGCCAGCAGGGGACAGAAAGAGACCCAGTACTTC
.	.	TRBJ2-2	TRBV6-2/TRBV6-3	CASSAVGGGELFF	TGTGCCAGCAGCGCAGTAGGGGGCGGGGAGCTGTTTTTT
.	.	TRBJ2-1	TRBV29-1	CSAQVGASYNEQFF	TGCAGCGCCCAGGTTGGGGCGAGTTACAATGAGCAGTTCTTC
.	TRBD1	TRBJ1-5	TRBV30	CAWSGDSYSNQPQHF	TGTGCCTGGAGTGGGGACAGCTATAGCAATCAGCCCCAGCATTTT
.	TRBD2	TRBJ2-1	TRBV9	CASGRSSGEFGQFF	TGTGCCAGCGGTAGGTCTAGCGGGGAATTCGGGCAGTTCTTC
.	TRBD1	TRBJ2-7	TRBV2	CASSLGQGKYEQYF	TGTGCCAGCAGCTTGGGACAGGGAAAGTACGAGCAGTACTTC
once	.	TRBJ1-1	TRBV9	CASSYTPDTEAFF	TGTGCCAGCAGCTACACCCCCGACACTGAAGCTTTCTTT
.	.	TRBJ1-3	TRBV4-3	CASSQEAVDPGNTIYF	TGCGCCAGCAGCCAAGAGGCGGTGGACCCTGGAAACACCATATATTTT
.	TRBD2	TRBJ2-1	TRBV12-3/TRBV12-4	CASSLTSGNEQFF	TGTGCCAGCAGTCTAACTAGCGGCAATGAGCAGTTCTTC
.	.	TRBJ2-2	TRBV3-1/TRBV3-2	CASKYLSGELFF	TGTGCCAGCAAGTATTTGTCCGGGGAGCTGTTTTTT
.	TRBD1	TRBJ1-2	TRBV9	CASGGNGYTF	TGTGCCTCAGGGGGAAATGGCTACACCTTC
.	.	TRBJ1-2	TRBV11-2	CASSLGLAGNYGYTF	TGTGCCAGCAGCTTAGGTCTAGCAGGGAACTATGGCTACACCTTC
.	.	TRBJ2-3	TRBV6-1	CASSVAGTDTQYF	TGTGCCAGCAGTGTAGCGGGCACAGATACGCAGTATTTT
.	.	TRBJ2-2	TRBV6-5	CASSYLGGRGELFF	TGTGCCAGCAGTTACTTAGGGGGGCGGGGGGAGCTGTTTTTT
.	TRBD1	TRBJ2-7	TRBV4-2	CASSQVARQGGYEQYF	TGTGCCAGCAGCCAAGTCGCTCGACAGGGGGGTTACGAGCAGTACTTC
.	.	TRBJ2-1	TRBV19	CASTDQPQTPPSNEQFF	TGTGCCAGTACCGATCAGCCCCAAACCCCCCCCAGCAATGAGCAGTTCTTC
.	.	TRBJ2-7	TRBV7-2	CASSSPGTRPYEQYF	TGTGCCAGCAGTTCTCCAGGGACGAGGCCCTACGAGCAGTACTTC
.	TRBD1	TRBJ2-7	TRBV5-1	CASSLLGTGTGEQYF	TGCGCCAGCAGCTTGTTGGGGACAGGGACAGGCGAGCAGTACTTC
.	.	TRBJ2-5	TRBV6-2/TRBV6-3	CASSYGVTQYF	TGTGCCAGCAGTTACGGGGTGACCCAGTACTTC
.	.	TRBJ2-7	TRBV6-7	CASSYSDRVFSYEQYF	TGTGCCAGCAGTTACTCGGACCGGGTATTTTCCTACGAGCAGTACTTC
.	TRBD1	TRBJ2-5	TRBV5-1	CASSSRTGAQETQYF	TGCGCCAGCAGCTCGCGGACAGGGGCCCAAGAGACCCAGTACTTC
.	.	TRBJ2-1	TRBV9	CASSVASSYNEQFF	TGTGCCAGCAGCGTAGCGAGCTCCTACAATGAGCAGTTCTTC
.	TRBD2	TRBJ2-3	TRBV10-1	CASSVGLASSTDTQYF	TGCGCCAGCAGTGTGGGACTAGCATCTAGCACAGATACGCAGTATTTT